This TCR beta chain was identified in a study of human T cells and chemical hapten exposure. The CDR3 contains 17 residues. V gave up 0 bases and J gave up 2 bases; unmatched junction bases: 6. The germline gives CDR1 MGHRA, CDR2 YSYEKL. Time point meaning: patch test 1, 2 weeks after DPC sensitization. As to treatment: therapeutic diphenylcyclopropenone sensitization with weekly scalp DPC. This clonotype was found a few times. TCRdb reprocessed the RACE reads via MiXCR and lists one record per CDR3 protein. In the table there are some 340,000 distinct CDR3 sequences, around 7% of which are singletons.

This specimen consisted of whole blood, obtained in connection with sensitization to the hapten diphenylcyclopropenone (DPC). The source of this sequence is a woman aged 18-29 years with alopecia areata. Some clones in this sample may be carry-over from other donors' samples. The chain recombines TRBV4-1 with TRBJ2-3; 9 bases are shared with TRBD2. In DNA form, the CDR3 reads TGCGCCAGCAGCCAAGATATGGCTAGCGGGGTCACAGATACGCAGTATTTT. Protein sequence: CASSQDMASGVTDTQYF.